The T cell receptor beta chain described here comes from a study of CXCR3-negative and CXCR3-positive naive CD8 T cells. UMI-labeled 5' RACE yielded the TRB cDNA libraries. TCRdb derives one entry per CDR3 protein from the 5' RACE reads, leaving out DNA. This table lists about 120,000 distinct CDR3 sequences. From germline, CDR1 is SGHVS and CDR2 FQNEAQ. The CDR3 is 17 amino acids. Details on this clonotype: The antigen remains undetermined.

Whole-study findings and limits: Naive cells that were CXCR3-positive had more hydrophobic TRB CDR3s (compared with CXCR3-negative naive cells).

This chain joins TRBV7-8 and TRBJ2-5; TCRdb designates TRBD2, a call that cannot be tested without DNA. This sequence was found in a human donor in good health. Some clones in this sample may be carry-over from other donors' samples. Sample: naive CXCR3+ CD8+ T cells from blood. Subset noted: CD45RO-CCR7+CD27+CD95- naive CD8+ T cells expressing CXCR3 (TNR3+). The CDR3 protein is CASSLNPLEREWGTQYF. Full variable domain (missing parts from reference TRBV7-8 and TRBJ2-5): GAGVSQSPRYKVAKRGQDVALRCDPISGHVSLFWYQQALGQGPEFLTYFQNEAQLDKSGLPSDRFFAERPEGSVSTLKIQRTQQEDSAVYLCASSLNPLEREWGTQYFGPGTRLLVL.